This T cell receptor beta chain was found in a study of blood T cell repertoires in COVID-19. The wider study: COVID-19 samples from acute and convalescent phases originated in the United States, Italy and Spain. Sources were T cells, B-cell-depleted T cells, or PBMCs; the material itself was cDNA or gDNA.

Per the original data handling: The assay estimated nucleated cells by amplifying reference gene primers. The data were produced by immunoSEQ multiplex PCR, yet TCRdb's version contains in-frame clones alone and is incomplete. Clone size and V and J calls were adopted from that table, with D and trimming inferred from the DNA. The table lists 90,000 or so clones, 89% of them singletons. Per germline, CDR1 SGHNT and CDR2 YYREEE (reference sequence). The CDR3 has 14 amino acids. Germline trimming cut 0 bases from V and 7 bases from J; bases unmatched to any gene: 3. Seattle's enrolled individuals joined amid active infection and were then monitored longitudinally.

Sequenced input: peripheral blood. The gene calls are TRBV5-4 and TRBJ1-4, with TRBD1 matching over 7 bases. This receptor was taken from a man between 60 and 70 years old with COVID-19, enrolled during active disease. The CDR3 protein is CASSLGQGSEKLFF. CDR3 DNA: TGTGCCAGCAGCTTGGGACAGGGAAGTGAAAAACTGTTTTTT.